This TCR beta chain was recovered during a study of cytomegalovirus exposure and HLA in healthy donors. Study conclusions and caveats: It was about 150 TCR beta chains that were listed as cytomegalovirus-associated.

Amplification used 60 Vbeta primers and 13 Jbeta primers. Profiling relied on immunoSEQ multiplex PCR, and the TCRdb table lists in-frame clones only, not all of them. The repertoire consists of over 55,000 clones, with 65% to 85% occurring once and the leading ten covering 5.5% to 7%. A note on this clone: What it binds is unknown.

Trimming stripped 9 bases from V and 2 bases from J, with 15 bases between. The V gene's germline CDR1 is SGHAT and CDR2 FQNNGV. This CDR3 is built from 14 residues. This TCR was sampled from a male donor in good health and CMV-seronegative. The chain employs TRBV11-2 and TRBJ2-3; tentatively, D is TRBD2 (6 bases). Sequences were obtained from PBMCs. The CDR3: CASGGGETTDTQYF. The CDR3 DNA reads TGTGCCAGTGGAGGAGGGGAGACCACAGATACGCAGTATTTT.